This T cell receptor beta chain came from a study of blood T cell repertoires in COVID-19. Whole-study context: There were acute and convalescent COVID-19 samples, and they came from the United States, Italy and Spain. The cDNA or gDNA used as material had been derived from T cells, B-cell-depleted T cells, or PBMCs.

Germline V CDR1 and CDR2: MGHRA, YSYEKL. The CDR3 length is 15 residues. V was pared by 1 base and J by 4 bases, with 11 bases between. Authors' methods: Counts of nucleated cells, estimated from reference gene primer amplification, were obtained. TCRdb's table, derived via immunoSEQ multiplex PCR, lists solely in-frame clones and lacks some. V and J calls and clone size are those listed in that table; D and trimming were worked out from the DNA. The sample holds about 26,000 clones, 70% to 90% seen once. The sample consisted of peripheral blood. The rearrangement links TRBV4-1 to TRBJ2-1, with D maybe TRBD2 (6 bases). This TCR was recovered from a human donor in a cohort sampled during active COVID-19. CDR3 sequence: CASSQGDSDYNEQFF. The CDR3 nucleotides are TGCGCCAGCAGCCAAGGGGACTCGGATTACAATGAGCAGTTCTTC.